One and the same sample provided the 21 T cell receptor beta chains below, sequenced in a study of blood T cells in healthy people across ages. Alongside a J-beta primer mix, a sample-barcoded 5' primer served in a second PCR lasting about 7 to 11 cycles. TCRdb fed the 5' RACE reads into MiXCR, producing one record per CDR3 protein. Among about 650,000 distinct CDR3 sequences listed, approximately 52% were seen once. Sequencing input: blood. The receptors stem from a woman aged 80 or over in good health.

This chain uses TRBV27 with TRBJ1-2; tentatively, D is TRBD1 (5 bases). Per the germline V gene, CDR1 is MNHEY and CDR2 is SMNVEV (reference sequence). V dropped 5 bases and J dropped 2 bases, with 12 bases sitting between them. This CDR3 spans 14 amino acids. As DNA, the CDR3 is TGTGCCAGCAGTGGATTGGGGGGGAACTATGGCTACACCTTC. This gives the protein CASSGLGGNYGYTF.

Turning to this clonotype: Possible read error: a much larger clone is one base away. This chain joins TRBV29-1 and TRBJ1-2; 11 bases are a match to TRBD1. V was clipped by 4 bases and J by 7 bases; unmatched bases: 11. Germline lookup yields CDR1 SQVTM and CDR2 ANQGSEA. CDR3 size: 15 residues. Here the CDR3 reads CSVVRDRGYHCGYTF. The CDR3 DNA reads as TGCAGCGTTGTCCGGGACAGGGGGTATCACTGTGGCTACACCTTC.

This chain joins TRBV20-1 and TRBJ2-3; 12 bases align to TRBD2. The CDR3 is 16 amino acids. Unmatched junction bases numbered 6, after V lost 3 bases and J lost 2 bases. In germline, CDR1 is DFQATT, CDR2 SNEGSKA (reference sequence). The CDR3: CSARTSGRRNTDTQYF. The CDR3 nucleotides are TGCAGTGCTAGGACTAGCGGGAGAAGGAACACAGATACGCAGTATTTT.

In this sample, this clonotype turned up many times. V is TRBV7-2 and J is TRBJ2-1; the match to TRBD2 covers 8 bases. Germline CDR1 is SGHTA and CDR2 is FQGNSA. The length of the CDR3 is 17 residues. The V and J ends lost 3 bases and 2 bases, in that order; junction bases with no gene match: 9. The CDR3 DNA reads as TGTGCCAGCAGCTTTCAAGCGACGGGACTAGCCTACAATGAGCAGTTCTTC. Protein product: CASSFQATGLAYNEQFF.

This chain joins TRBV7-2 and TRBJ2-1; 10 bases are a match to TRBD2. Germline lookup yields CDR1 SGHTA and CDR2 FQGNSA. This CDR3 has 19 amino acids. J lost 6 bases, V lost 5 bases, and 19 bases had no gene match. CDR3 sequence: CASSARRDTLAGEPNEQFF. The CDR3 DNA is TGTGCCAGCAGCGCCCGACGGGACACCCTAGCGGGAGAACCCAATGAGCAGTTCTTC.

The CDR3: CASRDSGNEKLFF. The CDR3 nucleotides read TGTGCCAGCAGGGACAGTGGGAATGAAAAACTGTTTTTT. V and J are TRBV2 and TRBJ1-4; D is perhaps TRBD1 (6 bases). The CDR3 is 13 residues long. CDR1 is SNHLY and CDR2 is FYNNEI in the germline V gene. Trimming took off 6 bases at V and 5 bases at J, with 10 bases between the two ends.

In its sample, this clonotype was seen a few times. One junction end disagrees with the germline gene, perhaps due to a read error. The V call is TRBV5-1, the J call TRBJ2-2; a possible D gene is TRBD1 (7 bases). In germline, CDR1 is SGHRS, CDR2 YFSETQ. The CDR3 loop spans 12 amino acids. The DNA for the CDR3 is TGCGCCAGCAGCGGAGGGACAGAGGAGGTGTTTTTT. This translates into CASSGGTEEVFF.

Many counts were recorded for this clonotype. The CDR3 DNA follows: TGTGCCAGCAGCTTAGGGCAGAACTCCTACAATGAGCAGTTCTTC. Its translation is CASSLGQNSYNEQFF. This chain links TRBV11-1 with TRBJ2-1; the D is unclear. The CDR3 is made up of 15 amino acids. Germline CDR1 SGHAT, CDR2 FQDESV (reference sequence). V lost 1 base, J lost 0 bases, and 7 bases lay in between.

J is TRBJ2-1 and V is TRBV11-3; unclear D gene. The length of the CDR3 is 13 residues. Trimming took 1 base from V and 7 from J, leaving 8 bases between them. Germline assignment: CDR1 SGHNT and CDR2 YENEEA. CDR3: CASSLGSRNEQFF. As DNA, the CDR3 is TGTGCCAGCAGCTTAGGGAGTCGGAATGAGCAGTTCTTC.

The chain combines TRBV12-3 or TRBV12-4 with TRBJ2-1, with D unresolved. CDR3 length: 14 residues. V lost 5 bases to trimming and J lost 7 bases, with 15 bases between them. This chain's CDR3 is CASSETALWNEQFF. CDR3 DNA sequence: TGTGCCAGCAGTGAGACTGCATTATGGAATGAGCAGTTCTTC.

A word on this clonotype: A much larger clone differs by one base, so this may be a read error. V and J are TRBV25-1 and TRBJ2-5; 11 nucleotides line up with TRBD1. TRBJ2-7 explains the end of the DNA better; the J call may be wrong. This CDR3 region has 15 residues. The germline CDR1 and CDR2 sequences are MGHDK and SYGVNS. CDR3 protein: CASSEAGTGGYEQYF. The CDR3 DNA is TGTGCCAGCAGTGAAGCAGGGACAGGGGGCTACGAGCAGTACTTC.

This sequence joins TRBV10-3 and TRBJ1-1; tentative D call: TRBD1 (5 bases). Per germline, CDR1 ENHRY and CDR2 SYGVKD. This CDR3 spans 16 amino acids. With 3 bases removed from V and 0 bases from J, the gap between germline ends came to 14 bases. The CDR3 spells CAISDIRGRMNTEAFF. The CDR3 nucleotides read TGTGCCATCAGTGACATTCGGGGGAGGATGAACACTGAAGCTTTCTTT.

As to this clonotype: Its ends do not fully match the called genes, so a read error is possible. The rearrangement joins TRBV9 to TRBJ2-3; 7 bases agree with TRBD2. The CDR3 runs 15 residues. Germline-derived CDR1 and CDR2 are SGDLS and YYNGEE. The CDR3 nucleotides read TGTGCCAGCAGCGCGCGGGGGATCAGCAGAGATACGCAGTATTTT. Protein: CASSARGISRDTQYF.

This clonotype has ten or more counts. The V call is TRBV28, the J call TRBJ1-2, with TRBD1 matching over 9 bases. V shed 8 bases and J 6 bases; nucleotides not matched to a gene: 10. Germline values: CDR1 MDHEN, CDR2 SYDVKM. This CDR3 has 14 amino acids. Here the CDR3 reads CASLWGTGGHGYTF. The CDR3 DNA reads as TGTGCCAGCCTCTGGGGAACAGGGGGCCATGGCTACACCTTC.

The chain uses TRBV27 and TRBJ2-1; TRBD2 aligns across 11 bases. The ends lost 8 bases at V and 9 bases at J; junction bases unmatched: 18. The CDR3 is made up of 17 amino acids. CDR1 is MNHEY, CDR2 SMNVEV, per germline (reference sequence). The CDR3: CASQRLVAGGYGGEQFF. The CDR3 DNA follows: TGTGCCAGCCAACGATTGGTAGCGGGAGGGTACGGGGGTGAGCAGTTCTTC.

There are many counts of this clonotype. The rearrangement links TRBV2 to TRBJ2-1; 10 bases map to TRBD2. This CDR3 region has 15 residues. Germline CDR1 and CDR2: SNHLY and FYNNEI. V shed 2 bases and J 7 bases; nucleotides not matched to a gene: 5. CDR3 sequence: CASSEQASGSNEQFF. CDR3 sequence (DNA): TGTGCCAGCAGTGAACAGGCTAGCGGGAGTAATGAGCAGTTCTTC.

In the case of this clonotype: An end of the junction differs from the germline gene, which may be a read error. The chain couples TRBV5-1 to TRBJ2-4, with D uncertain. Near its end, the DNA agrees better with TRBJ2-7, so the J call may be wrong. Per the germline V gene, CDR1 is SGHRS and CDR2 is YFSETQ. The CDR3 runs to 16 residues. The CDR3 here is CAGSFCSLPNSYEQYF. The CDR3 DNA reads as TGCGCCGGCAGCTTCTGCAGTCTCCCTAACTCCTACGAGCAGTACTTC.

This clonotype was counted a few times. Here the CDR3 reads CAIRGTGTIFNGYTF. In DNA, the CDR3 is TGTGCCATCAGAGGGACAGGGACGATTTTTAATGGCTACACCTTC. The chain carries TRBV10-3 and TRBJ1-2, with 9 bases lining up with TRBD1. V lost 6 bases to trimming and J lost 6 bases; unmatched junction nucleotides: 11. CDR1 is ENHRY, CDR2 SYGVKD, per germline. The CDR3 consists of 15 residues.

The chain recombines TRBV20-1 with TRBJ2-3; 9 bases fit TRBD2. Germline CDR1 and CDR2: DFQATT and SNEGSKA (reference sequence). The CDR3 totals 17 residues. With V trimmed by 1 base and J by 2 bases, 10 bases remained unmatched. CDR3 protein: CSARGLHLAGLTDTQYF. Here the CDR3 DNA reads TGCAGTGCTAGAGGGCTACATCTAGCGGGGCTCACAGATACGCAGTATTTT.

The chain is built from TRBV3-1 and TRBJ2-1; D is ambiguous. The CDR3 consists of 14 residues. In germline, CDR1 is LGHDT, CDR2 YNNKEL (reference sequence). V was pared by 0 bases and J by 8 bases, with 11 bases between. CDR3 region: CASSQDVAGYEQFF. CDR3 nucleotide sequence: TGTGCCAGCAGCCAAGATGTAGCTGGGTATGAGCAGTTCTTC.

This clonotype occurred many times. The chain has TRBV11-2 and TRBJ2-1, with 9 nucleotides matching TRBD1. The junction had 11 bases not matched to a gene; V was cut back by 5 bases and J by 6 bases. Germline-derived CDR1 and CDR2 are SGHAT and FQNNGV. The CDR3 covers 16 residues. DNA for the CDR3: TGTGCCAGCAGCCCCTACCAAGGGACAGGGTTCAATGAGCAGTTCTTC. It is translated as CASSPYQGTGFNEQFF. Together with reference TRBV11-2 and TRBJ2-1, the CDR3 gives the full variable domain: EAGVAQSPRYKIIEKRQSVAFWCNPISGHATLYWYQQILGQGPKLLIQFQNNGVVDDSQLPKDRFSAERLKGVDSTLKIQPAKLEDSAVYLCASSPYQGTGFNEQFFGPGTRLTVL.